Listed below are T cell receptor beta chains from one sample, sequenced in a study of blood T cell repertoires in COVID-19. Some clones are missing from TCRdb's copy, which holds only in-frame ones; the method was immunoSEQ multiplex PCR. The sample includes a few hundred thousand clones, approximately 86% of them seen just once. Sequencing was done on a sample of peripheral blood. Receptors were obtained from a woman aged 60-75 years with COVID-19, enrolled during active disease. Both conserved end residues are part of each CDR3. A D gene is named only where the DNA matches it firmly. The size of a clone is reported for some rows only, either as once, few or many, or as a class for expanded clones.

>TRBD2|TRBV6-5|TRBJ2-1|.
TGTGCCAGCAGTTACTCTTCTACTAGCGGGAACAATGAGCAGTTCTTC
CASSYSSTSGNNEQFF
>TRBD1|TRBV5-1|TRBJ2-5|.
TGCGCCAGCAGCTTGGAGGGACAGGGCCAAGAGACCCAGTACTTC
CASSLEGQGQETQYF
>TRBD1|TRBV18|TRBJ1-5|once
TGTGCCAGCTCACTTCGGGGGCAGGGGGTTCAGCCCCAGCATTTT
CASSLRGQGVQPQHF
>.|TRBV27|TRBJ2-1|.
TGTGCCAGCACCCCACGCCCGGTGAGAAACAATGAGCAGTTCTTC
CASTPRPVRNNEQFF
>.|TRBV30|TRBJ2-7|few
TGTGCCTGGAGTGTACACCAGGGCGAGCAGTACTTC
CAWSVHQGEQYF
>TRBD2|TRBV5-1|TRBJ2-1|.
TGCGCCAGCAGCTTGGTCGGCGGGAGGGCCGGGAATGAGCAGTTCTTC
CASSLVGGRAGNEQFF
>TRBD2|TRBV4-2|TRBJ2-2|.
TGTGCCAGCAGCCAAGTGGAGACCCCGGGACTAGCGGGACCGAACACCGGGGAGCTGTTTTTT
CASSQVETPGLAGPNTGELFF
>.|TRBV5-1|TRBJ2-1|.
TGCGCCAGCAGCTCAGGCAGGGGCGCCTACAATGAGCAGTTCTTC
CASSSGRGAYNEQFF
>.|TRBV7-2|TRBJ2-4|.
TGTGCCAGCAGCCCCACCGGGGATTGGAGAAACATTCAGTACTTC
CASSPTGDWRNIQYF
>.|TRBV28|TRBJ2-1|.
TGTGCCAGCAGTCCCCTGTCGCGGGGGCGAACCTCCTACAATGAGCAGTTCTTC
CASSPLSRGRTSYNEQFF
>.|TRBV18|TRBJ2-5|.
TGTGCCAGCTCACAGGGGTATGCAAGCCAAGAGACCCAGTACTTC
CASSQGYASQETQYF
>.|TRBV7-2|TRBJ2-3|.
TGTGCCAGCAGCTTGCGAGTATTAGATACGCAGTATTTT
CASSLRVLDTQYF
>TRBD1|TRBV29-1|TRBJ1-1|.
TGCAGCGTTGGGGACAGGAACACTGAAGCTTTCTTT
CSVGDRNTEAFF
>.|TRBV6-5|TRBJ1-3|once
TGTGCCAGCAGTTATTCCACAGGGTTTGGAAACACCATATATTTT
CASSYSTGFGNTIYF
>.|TRBV6-5|TRBJ2-7|.
TGTGCCAGCAGTTACTCGATAACAGACTACGAGCAGTACTTC
CASSYSITDYEQYF
>TRBD1|TRBV19|TRBJ1-2|.
TGTGCCAGTAGGCCCGGGACAGTCGGATACTATGGCTACACCTTC
CASRPGTVGYYGYTF
>TRBD2|TRBV19|TRBJ2-3|.
TGTGCCAGTAGTGAAGTGGGAGGGGATGGAACAGATACGCAGTATTTT
CASSEVGGDGTDTQYF
>TRBD1|TRBV29-1|TRBJ2-1|.
TGCAGCGTTGCCCAAGTACGGGACAGGGGGCGGGGAGAGCAGTTCTTC
CSVAQVRDRGRGEQFF
>.|TRBV11-2|TRBJ1-2|.
TGTGCCAGCAGCAGCCGAAATAGAGGGTGGGACACCTTC
CASSSRNRGWDTF
>.|TRBV9|TRBJ1-2|.
TGTGCCAGCAGCGTACTCCCAGGGTTGCGCTATGGCTACACCTTC
CASSVLPGLRYGYTF
>TRBD2|TRBV12-3/TRBV12-4|TRBJ2-3|few
TGTGCCAGCAGAACAAGCCTCGGGACTAGCCAAAATTTT
CASRTSLGTSQNF
>.|TRBV2|TRBJ1-1|once
TGTGCCAGCAGTGAAAAGGCAGGGGCCACTGAAGCTTTCTTT
CASSEKAGATEAFF
>TRBD1|TRBV11-2|TRBJ1-1|.
TGTGCCAGCAGCTTCGGACAGGGGACCGAAGCTTTCTTT
CASSFGQGTEAFF
>.|TRBV24-1|TRBJ2-7|.
TGTGCCACCAGTGATTTGAGGCTAGCGCCACCCTACGAGCAGTACTTC
CATSDLRLAPPYEQYF
>.|TRBV10-3|TRBJ2-2|.
TGTGCCATCAAGACTTCCGCGAACACCGGGGAGCTGTTTTTT
CAIKTSANTGELFF
>TRBD1|TRBV7-9|TRBJ1-2|.
TGTGCCAGCAGCTCCGGACAGGGTGGGGGTCATGGCTACACCTTC
CASSSGQGGGHGYTF
>TRBD1|TRBV10-1|TRBJ1-5|.
TGCGCCATCCCGGGACAGGGTACTTTTGGGTCCGATCAGCCCCAGCATTTT
CAIPGQGTFGSDQPQHF
>.|TRBV5-1|TRBJ1-2|.
TGCGCCAGCGCCGAGGATAACTATGGCTACACCTTC
CASAEDNYGYTF
>TRBD2|TRBV14|TRBJ2-5|.
TGTGCCAGCAGCGGCTCGGGAGGCGAGACCCAGTACTTC
CASSGSGGETQYF